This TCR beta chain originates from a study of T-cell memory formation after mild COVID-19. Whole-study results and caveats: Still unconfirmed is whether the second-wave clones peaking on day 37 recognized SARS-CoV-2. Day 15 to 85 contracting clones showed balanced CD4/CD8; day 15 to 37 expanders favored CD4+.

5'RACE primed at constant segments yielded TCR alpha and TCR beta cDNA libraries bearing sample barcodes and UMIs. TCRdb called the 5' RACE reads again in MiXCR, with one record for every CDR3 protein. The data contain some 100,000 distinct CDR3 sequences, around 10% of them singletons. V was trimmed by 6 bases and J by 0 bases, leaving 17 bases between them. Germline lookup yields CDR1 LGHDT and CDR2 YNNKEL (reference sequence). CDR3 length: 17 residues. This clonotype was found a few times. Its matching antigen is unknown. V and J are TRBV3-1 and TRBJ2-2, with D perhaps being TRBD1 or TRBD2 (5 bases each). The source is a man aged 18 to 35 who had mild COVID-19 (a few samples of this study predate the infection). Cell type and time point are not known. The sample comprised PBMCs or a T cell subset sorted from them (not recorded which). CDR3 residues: CASSSRGVAANTGELFF. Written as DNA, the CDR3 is TGTGCCAGCAGTTCCCGAGGGGTGGCCGCGAACACCGGGGAGCTGTTTTTT.